A selection of T cell receptor beta chains follows, all from one sample in a study of T cell responses to AZD1222 COVID-19 vaccine. Some clones are missing from TCRdb's copy, which holds only in-frame ones; the method was immunoSEQ multiplex PCR. The table records some 130,000 clones, 70% to 90% of them present only once. The specimen was peripheral blood, collected on day 0 of AZD1222 vaccination. The receptors come from an adult in good health. Each CDR3 is given with its conserved first and last residue. The order of the fields is D gene, clone size, V gene, J gene, CDR3 protein, CDR3 DNA. D genes are given only for firm matches. A row's size may be missing; if present it is once, few, many or a size class.

NA	NA	TRBV28	TRBJ2-7	CASSPPPQVPYEQYF	TGTGCCAGCAGTCCGCCTCCGCAGGTACCCTACGAGCAGTACTTC
TRBD1	NA	TRBV19	TRBJ2-7	CASSIALTDRGSYEQYF	TGTGCCAGTAGTATAGCCCTCACAGACAGGGGAAGCTACGAGCAGTACTTC
NA	NA	TRBV6-5	TRBJ1-3	CATRREFSGNTIYF	TGTGCCACAAGGCGAGAGTTCTCTGGAAACACCATATATTTT
NA	NA	TRBV5-4	TRBJ2-1	CASSPRLAGTYNEQFF	TGTGCCAGCAGCCCTCGACTCGCGGGTACATACAATGAGCAGTTCTTC
NA	NA	TRBV2	TRBJ2-7	CASSEEGLFSYEQYF	TGTGCCAGCAGTGAAGAGGGACTCTTCTCCTACGAGCAGTACTTC
TRBD1	NA	TRBV3-1/TRBV3-2	TRBJ2-7	CASSQYPGQGSYEQYF	TGTGCCAGCAGCCAGTACCCGGGACAGGGGTCCTACGAGCAGTACTTC
NA	NA	TRBV2	TRBJ2-1	CASSESLAAYNEQFF	TGTGCCAGCAGTGAATCGTTAGCGGCTTACAATGAGCAGTTCTTC
NA	NA	TRBV19	TRBJ2-7	CASSMLLGPSYEQYF	TGTGCCAGTAGTATGCTCTTGGGGCCCTCCTACGAGCAGTACTTC
TRBD1	NA	TRBV28	TRBJ1-5	CASSSGTGGGVSNQPQHF	TGTGCCAGCAGTTCAGGGACAGGGGGCGGTGTGAGCAATCAGCCCCAGCATTTT
TRBD1	few	TRBV19	TRBJ1-5	CASRMSGGDLSNQPQHF	TGTGCCAGTCGGATGTCAGGGGGGGACCTTAGCAATCAGCCCCAGCATTTT
NA	NA	TRBV7-8	TRBJ1-3	CASSLRQGTGNTIYF	TGTGCCAGCAGCCTCAGGCAGGGGACTGGAAACACCATATATTTT
NA	NA	TRBV6-5	TRBJ1-1	CASQGGSTEAFF	TGTGCCAGCCAGGGAGGGAGCACTGAAGCTTTCTTT
NA	NA	TRBV29-1	TRBJ2-1	CSPRFDGEQFF	TGCAGCCCCAGGTTCGACGGTGAGCAGTTCTTC
TRBD2	NA	TRBV5-1	TRBJ2-5	CASRTGLAGETQYF	TGCGCCAGCAGGACGGGACTAGCGGGAGAGACCCAGTACTTC
TRBD2	once	TRBV14	TRBJ2-2	CASSRGTSANTGELFF	TGTGCCAGCAGCCGGGGGACTAGCGCAAACACCGGGGAGCTGTTTTTT
NA	NA	TRBV6-5	TRBJ2-1	CASTIRYEQFF	TGTGCCAGCACCATAAGGTATGAGCAGTTCTTC
NA	NA	TRBV29-1	TRBJ1-1	CSVNRGNTEAFF	TGCAGCGTTAATAGAGGAAACACTGAAGCTTTCTTT
TRBD2	NA	TRBV15	TRBJ2-5	CATSRMTSGQETQYF	TGTGCCACCAGCCGTATGACTAGCGGACAAGAGACCCAGTACTTC
TRBD2	NA	TRBV5-1	TRBJ2-7	CASSPAGTSVQQYF	TGCGCCAGCAGCCCGGCCGGGACTAGCGTACAGCAGTACTTC
NA	NA	TRBV3-1/TRBV3-2	TRBJ1-2	CASSQGGTLGNYGYTF	TGTGCCAGCAGCCAAGGGGGGACCCTAGGGAACTATGGCTACACCTTC
NA	NA	TRBV28	TRBJ2-1	CASSSRDSTLRQFF	TGTGCCAGCAGTTCCCGGGACTCTACACTGAGGCAGTTCTTC
TRBD1	NA	TRBV3-1/TRBV3-2	TRBJ1-5	CASSKTGGNQPQHF	TGTGCCAGCAGCAAGACAGGGGGCAATCAGCCCCAGCATTTT
NA	NA	TRBV6-5	TRBJ2-1	CASRPGGNEQFF	TGTGCCAGCAGGCCCGGAGGGAATGAGCAGTTCTTC
TRBD2	NA	TRBV2	TRBJ2-1	CALRDGGNEQFF	TGTGCCCTAAGGGACGGGGGGAATGAGCAGTTCTTC
NA	NA	TRBV28	TRBJ2-2	CASQGVFTGELFF	TGTGCCAGCCAGGGAGTGTTCACCGGGGAGCTGTTTTTT